This paragraph reports one T cell receptor (beta chain). The sample is drawn from a study of blood T cell repertoires in COVID-19. Assay used: immunoSEQ multiplex PCR; TCRdb lists only in-frame clones, some missing. The data show around 700,000 clones, over 80% seen once. Germline CDR1 is MNHEY and CDR2 is SVGEGT. V lost 2 bases and J lost 2; bases outside the gene matches: 5. The CDR3 has 15 residues. The sample taken for sequencing was peripheral blood. This chain links TRBV6-2 or TRBV6-3 with TRBJ1-2; the match to TRBD1 covers 7 bases. The TCR originated in a young woman with acute or convalescent COVID-19. The CDR3 nucleotides are TGTGCCAGCAGTTACAAAGGGGGCTGGAACTATGGCTACACCTTC. Amino acids: CASSYKGGWNYGYTF.